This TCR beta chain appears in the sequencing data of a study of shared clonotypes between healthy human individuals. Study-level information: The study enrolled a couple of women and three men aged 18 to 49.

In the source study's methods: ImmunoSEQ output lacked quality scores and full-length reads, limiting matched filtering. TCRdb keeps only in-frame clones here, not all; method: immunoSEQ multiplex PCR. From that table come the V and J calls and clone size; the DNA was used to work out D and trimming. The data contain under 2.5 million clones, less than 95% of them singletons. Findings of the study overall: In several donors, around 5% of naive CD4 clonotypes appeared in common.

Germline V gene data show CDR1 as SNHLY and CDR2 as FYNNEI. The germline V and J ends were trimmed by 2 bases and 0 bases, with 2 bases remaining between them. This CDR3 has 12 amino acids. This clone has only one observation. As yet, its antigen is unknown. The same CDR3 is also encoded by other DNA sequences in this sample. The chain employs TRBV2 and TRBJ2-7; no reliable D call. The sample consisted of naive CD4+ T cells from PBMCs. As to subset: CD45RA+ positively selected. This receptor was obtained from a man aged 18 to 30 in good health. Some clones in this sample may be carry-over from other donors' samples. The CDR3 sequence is CASSEYSYEQYF. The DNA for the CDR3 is TGTGCCAGCAGTGAATACTCCTACGAGCAGTACTTC.